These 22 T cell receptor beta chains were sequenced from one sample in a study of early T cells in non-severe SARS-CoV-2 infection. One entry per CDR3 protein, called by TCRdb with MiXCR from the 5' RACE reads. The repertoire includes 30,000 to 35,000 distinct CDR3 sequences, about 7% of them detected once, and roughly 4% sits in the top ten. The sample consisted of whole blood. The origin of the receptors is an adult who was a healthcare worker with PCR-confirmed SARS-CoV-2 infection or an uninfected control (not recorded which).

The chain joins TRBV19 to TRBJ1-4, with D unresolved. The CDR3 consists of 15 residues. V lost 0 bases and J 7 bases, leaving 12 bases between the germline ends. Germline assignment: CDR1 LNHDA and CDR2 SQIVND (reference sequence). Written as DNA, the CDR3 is TGTGCCAGTAGTATAGATGGTCATCCCATTGAAAAACTGTTTTTT. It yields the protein CASSIDGHPIEKLFF.

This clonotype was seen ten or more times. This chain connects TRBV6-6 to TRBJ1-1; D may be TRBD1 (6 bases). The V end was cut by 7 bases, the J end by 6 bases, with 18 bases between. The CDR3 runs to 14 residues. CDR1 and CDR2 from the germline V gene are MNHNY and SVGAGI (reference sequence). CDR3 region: CASNPSTGRAEAFF. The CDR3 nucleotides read TGTGCCAGCAACCCAAGCACAGGGAGAGCTGAAGCTTTCTTT.

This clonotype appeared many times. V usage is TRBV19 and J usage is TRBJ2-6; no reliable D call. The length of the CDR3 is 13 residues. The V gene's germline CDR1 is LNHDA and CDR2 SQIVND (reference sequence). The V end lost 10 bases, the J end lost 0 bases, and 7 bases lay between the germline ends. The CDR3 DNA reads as TGTGCCATCGGAAACTCTGGGGCCAACGTCCTGACTTTC. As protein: CAIGNSGANVLTF.

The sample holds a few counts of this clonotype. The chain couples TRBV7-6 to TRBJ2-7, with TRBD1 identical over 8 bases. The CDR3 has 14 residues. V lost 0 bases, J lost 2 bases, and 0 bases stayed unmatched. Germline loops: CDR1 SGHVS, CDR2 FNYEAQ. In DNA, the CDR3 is TGTGCCAGCAGCTTAGCGACAGGGGCCTACGAGCAGTACTTC. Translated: CASSLATGAYEQYF.

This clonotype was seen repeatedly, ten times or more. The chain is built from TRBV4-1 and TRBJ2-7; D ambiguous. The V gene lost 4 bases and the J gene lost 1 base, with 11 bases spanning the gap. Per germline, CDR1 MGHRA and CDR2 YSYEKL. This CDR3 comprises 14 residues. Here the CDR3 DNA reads TGCGCCAGCAGCCCCCCGACCGAGTCCTACGAGCAGTACTTC. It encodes CASSPPTESYEQYF.

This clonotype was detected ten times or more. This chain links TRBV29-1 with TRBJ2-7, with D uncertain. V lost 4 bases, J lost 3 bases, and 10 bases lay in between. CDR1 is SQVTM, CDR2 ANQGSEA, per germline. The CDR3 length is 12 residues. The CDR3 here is CSVGNSFYEQYF. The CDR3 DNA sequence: TGCAGCGTTGGGAACAGCTTCTACGAGCAGTACTTC.

CDR3 coding DNA: TGCGCCAGCAGTCTACTAGCGGGACGGTCCTACGAGCAGTACTTC. Translation: CASSLLAGRSYEQYF. The chain combines TRBV10-2 with TRBJ2-7, with TRBD2 matching over 10 bases. The germline gives CDR1 WSHSY, CDR2 SAAADI. J lost 1 base, V lost 5 bases, and 5 bases had no gene match. The CDR3 runs 15 residues.

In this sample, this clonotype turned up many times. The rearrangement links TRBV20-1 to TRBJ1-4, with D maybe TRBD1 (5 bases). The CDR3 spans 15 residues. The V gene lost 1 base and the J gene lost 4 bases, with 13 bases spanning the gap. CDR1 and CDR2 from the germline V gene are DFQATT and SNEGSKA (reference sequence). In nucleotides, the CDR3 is TGCAGTGCTAGAGGGGCAGGGCGATTTAATGAAAAACTGTTTTTT. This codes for CSARGAGRFNEKLFF.

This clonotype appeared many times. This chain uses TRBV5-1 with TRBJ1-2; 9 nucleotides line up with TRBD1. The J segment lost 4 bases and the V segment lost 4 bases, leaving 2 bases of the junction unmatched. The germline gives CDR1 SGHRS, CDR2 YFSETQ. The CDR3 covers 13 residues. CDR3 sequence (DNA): TGCGCCAGCAGCCCGGGACAGGGCTATGGCTACACCTTC. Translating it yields CASSPGQGYGYTF.

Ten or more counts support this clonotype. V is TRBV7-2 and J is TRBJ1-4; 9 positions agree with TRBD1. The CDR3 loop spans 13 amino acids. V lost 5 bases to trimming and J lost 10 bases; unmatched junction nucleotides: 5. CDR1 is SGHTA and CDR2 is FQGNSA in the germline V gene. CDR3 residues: CASSTQQGAKLFF. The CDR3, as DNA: TGTGCCAGCAGCACGCAACAGGGGGCAAAACTGTTTTTT.

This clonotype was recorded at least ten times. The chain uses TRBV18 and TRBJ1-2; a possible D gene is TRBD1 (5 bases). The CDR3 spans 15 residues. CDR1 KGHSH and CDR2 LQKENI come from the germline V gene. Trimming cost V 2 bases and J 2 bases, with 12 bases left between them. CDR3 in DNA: TGTGCCAGCTCACCAGAAAGGGGCGCGAACTATGGCTACACCTTC. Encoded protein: CASSPERGANYGYTF.

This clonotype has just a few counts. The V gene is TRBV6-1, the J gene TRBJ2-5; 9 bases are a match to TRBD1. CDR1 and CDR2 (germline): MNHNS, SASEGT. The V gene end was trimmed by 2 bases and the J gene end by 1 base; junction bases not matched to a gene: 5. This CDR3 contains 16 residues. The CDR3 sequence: CASSEWTGVGQETQYF. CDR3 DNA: TGTGCCAGCAGTGAATGGACAGGGGTAGGCCAAGAGACCCAGTACTTC.

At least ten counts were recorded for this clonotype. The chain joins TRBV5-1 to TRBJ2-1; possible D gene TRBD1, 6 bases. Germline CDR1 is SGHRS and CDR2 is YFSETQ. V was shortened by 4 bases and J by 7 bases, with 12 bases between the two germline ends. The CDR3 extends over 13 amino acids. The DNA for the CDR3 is TGCGCCAGCAGCCACCCACAGGGAAATGAGCAGTTCTTC. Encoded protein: CASSHPQGNEQFF.

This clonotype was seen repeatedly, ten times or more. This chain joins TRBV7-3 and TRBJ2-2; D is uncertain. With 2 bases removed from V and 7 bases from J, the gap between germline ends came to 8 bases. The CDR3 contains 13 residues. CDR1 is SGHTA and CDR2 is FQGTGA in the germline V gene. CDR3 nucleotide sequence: TGTGCCAGCAGCTTATTAATTGGCGGGGAGCTGTTTTTT. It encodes CASSLLIGGELFF.

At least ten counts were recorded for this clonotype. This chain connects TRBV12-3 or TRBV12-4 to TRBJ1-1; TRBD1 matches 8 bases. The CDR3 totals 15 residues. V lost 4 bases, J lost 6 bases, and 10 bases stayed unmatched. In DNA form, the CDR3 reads TGTGCCAGCAGTTCATCGACAGGGGCGATCGCTGAAGCTTTCTTT. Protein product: CASSSSTGAIAEAFF.

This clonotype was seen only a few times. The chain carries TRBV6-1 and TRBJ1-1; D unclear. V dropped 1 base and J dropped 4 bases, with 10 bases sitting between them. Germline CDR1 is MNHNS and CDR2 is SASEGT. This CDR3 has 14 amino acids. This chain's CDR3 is CASSEVGGFTEAFF. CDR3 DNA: TGTGCCAGCAGTGAAGTTGGCGGATTCACTGAAGCTTTCTTT.

CDR3 bases: TGTGCCAGCAGTTACCTGGGTGCAAATGAAAAACTGTTTTTT. Translation: CASSYLGANEKLFF. The chain links TRBV6-5 to TRBJ1-4; no definite D call. The CDR3 extends over 14 amino acids. V shed 2 bases and J shed 5 bases, with 9 bases lying between them. Looked up from germline, CDR1 is MNHEY and CDR2 is SVGAGI.

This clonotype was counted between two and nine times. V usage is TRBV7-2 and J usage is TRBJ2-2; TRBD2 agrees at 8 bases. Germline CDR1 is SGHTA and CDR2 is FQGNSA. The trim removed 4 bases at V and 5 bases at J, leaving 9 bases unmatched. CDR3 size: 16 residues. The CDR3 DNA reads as TGTGCCAGCAGCTCCCCAGCGGGAGTGGGAACCGGGGAGCTGTTTTTT. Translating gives CASSSPAGVGTGELFF.

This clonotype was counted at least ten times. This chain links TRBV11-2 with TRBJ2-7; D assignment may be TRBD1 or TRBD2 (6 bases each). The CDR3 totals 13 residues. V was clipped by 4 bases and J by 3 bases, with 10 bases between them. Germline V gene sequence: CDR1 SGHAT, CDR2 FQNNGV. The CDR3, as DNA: TGTGCCAGCAGCTCCGGGGGCGACTACGAGCAGTACTTC. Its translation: CASSSGGDYEQYF.

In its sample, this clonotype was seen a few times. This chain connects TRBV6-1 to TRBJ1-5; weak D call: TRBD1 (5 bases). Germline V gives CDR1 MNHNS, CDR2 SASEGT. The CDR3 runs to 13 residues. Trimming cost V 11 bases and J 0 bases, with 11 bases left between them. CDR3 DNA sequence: TGTGCCGGGGCAACTGTTAGCAATCAGCCCCAGCATTTT. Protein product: CAGATVSNQPQHF.

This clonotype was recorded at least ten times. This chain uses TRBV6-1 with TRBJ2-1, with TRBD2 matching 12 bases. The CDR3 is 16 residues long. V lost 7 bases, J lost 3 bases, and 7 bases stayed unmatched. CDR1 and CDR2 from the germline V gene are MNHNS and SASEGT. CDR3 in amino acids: CASTILAGGDYNEQFF. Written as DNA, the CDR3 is TGTGCCAGCACCATTCTAGCGGGAGGGGACTACAATGAGCAGTTCTTC.

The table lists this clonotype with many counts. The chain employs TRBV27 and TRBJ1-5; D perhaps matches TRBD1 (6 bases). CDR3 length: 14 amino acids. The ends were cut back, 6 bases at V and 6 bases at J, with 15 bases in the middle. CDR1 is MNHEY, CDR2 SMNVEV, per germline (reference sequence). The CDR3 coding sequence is TGTGCCAGCAGCATGGGACATCCGGCTCAGCCCCAGCATTTT. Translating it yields CASSMGHPAQPQHF.